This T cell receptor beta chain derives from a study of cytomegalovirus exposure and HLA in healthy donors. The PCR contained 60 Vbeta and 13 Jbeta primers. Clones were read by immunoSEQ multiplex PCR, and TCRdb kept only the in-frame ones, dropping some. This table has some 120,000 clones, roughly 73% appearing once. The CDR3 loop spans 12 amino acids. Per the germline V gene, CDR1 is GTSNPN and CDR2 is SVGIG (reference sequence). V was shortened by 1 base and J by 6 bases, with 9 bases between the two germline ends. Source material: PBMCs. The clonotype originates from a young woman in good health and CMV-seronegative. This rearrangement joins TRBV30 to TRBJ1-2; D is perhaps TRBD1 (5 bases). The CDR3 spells CAWSDRGNGYTF. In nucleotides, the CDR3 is TGTGCCTGGAGTGATAGGGGTAATGGCTACACCTTC. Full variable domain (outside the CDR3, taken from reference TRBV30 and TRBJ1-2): SQTIHQWPATLVQPVGSPLSLECTVEGTSNPNLYWYRQAAGRGLQLLFYSVGIGQISSEVPQNLSASRPQDRQFILSSKKLLLSDSGFYLCAWSDRGNGYTFGSGTRLTVV.